This entry concerns a single T cell receptor beta chain. As yet, its antigen is unknown. This sample was taken from a study of T cell responses to AZD1222 COVID-19 vaccine. TCRdb's copy holds only in-frame clones and misses some; the assay was immunoSEQ multiplex PCR. The data hold 63,000 or so clones, with about 85% observed a single time. The V and J ends lost 0 bases and 7 bases, in that order; junction bases with no gene match: 3. Germline V lookup: CDR1 MNHEY, CDR2 SVGAGI. The CDR3 is 15 residues long. Overall study findings and caveats: Two AZD1222 administrations were followed by greater Spike-specific TCR breadth and depth. Spike regions recognized by vaccine-associated CD4 TCRs spanned the protein, led by 160-218 and 743-854.

This TCR was recovered from an adult in good health. The sequences come from peripheral blood, collected on day 0 of AZD1222 vaccination. The V call is TRBV6-5, the J call TRBJ2-3; 11 bases line up with TRBD2. CDR3 loop: CASSYSGLAGNTQYF. CDR3 bases: TGTGCCAGCAGTTACTCCGGACTAGCGGGTAATACGCAGTATTTT.